The 3 T cell receptor beta chains below were found in one sample sequenced in a study of blood T cell repertoires in COVID-19. Profiled with immunoSEQ multiplex PCR; TCRdb holds only in-frame clones, not every one. The sample yields some 280,000 clones, approximately 80% seen once. The specimen sequenced was peripheral blood. Receptors were obtained from a woman aged 50 to 65 with active or convalescent COVID-19.

The rearrangement links TRBV5-4 to TRBJ1-6, with 8 bases aligning to TRBD1. The ends lost 3 bases at V and 11 bases at J; junction bases unmatched: 10. This CDR3 region has 15 residues. CDR1 and CDR2 (germline): SGHNT, YYREEE (reference sequence). The CDR3 sequence is CASSSAGQAGTPLHF. DNA for the CDR3: TGTGCCAGCAGCTCTGCGGGACAGGCTGGGACACCCCTCCACTTT.

CDR3 sequence: CASSVDSNEQYF. Written as DNA, the CDR3 is TGTGCCAGCAGCGTAGATAGTAACGAGCAGTACTTC. This sequence joins TRBV9 and TRBJ2-7; the D is unclear. The CDR3 consists of 12 residues. V lost 0 bases and J 5 bases, leaving 6 bases between the germline ends. Germline V lookup: CDR1 SGDLS, CDR2 YYNGEE.

This chain links TRBV2 with TRBJ1-1, with D perhaps matching TRBD1 (5 bases). This CDR3 has 14 residues. V was cut by 1 base and J by 5 bases, with 11 bases left in between. Germline V gives CDR1 SNHLY, CDR2 FYNNEI. CDR3 sequence (DNA): TGTGCCAGCAGTGAAGGGCAGGGAAGGACTGAAGCTTTCTTT. Translating it yields CASSEGQGRTEAFF.